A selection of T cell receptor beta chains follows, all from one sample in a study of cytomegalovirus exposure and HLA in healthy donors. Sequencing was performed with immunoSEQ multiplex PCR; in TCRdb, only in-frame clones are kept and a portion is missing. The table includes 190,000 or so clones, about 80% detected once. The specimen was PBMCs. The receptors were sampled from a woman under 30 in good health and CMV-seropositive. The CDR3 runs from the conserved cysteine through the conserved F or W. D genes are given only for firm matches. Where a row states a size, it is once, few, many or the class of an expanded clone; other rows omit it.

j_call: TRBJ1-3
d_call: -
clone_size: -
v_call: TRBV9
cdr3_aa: CASSGGTPSGNTIYF
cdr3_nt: TGTGCCAGCAGCGGCGGGACCCCCTCTGGAAACACCATATATTTT

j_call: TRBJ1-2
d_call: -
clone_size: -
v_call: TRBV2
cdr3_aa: CASSAGGADYGYTF
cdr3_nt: TGTGCCAGCTCGGCGGGGGGGGCTGACTATGGCTACACCTTC

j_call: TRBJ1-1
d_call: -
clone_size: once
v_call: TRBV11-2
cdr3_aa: CASSLAGMNTEAFF
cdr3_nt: TGTGCCAGCAGCTTAGCGGGGATGAACACTGAAGCTTTCTTT

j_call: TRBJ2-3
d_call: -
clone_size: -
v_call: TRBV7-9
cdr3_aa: CASSLSQRAGIRTDTQYF
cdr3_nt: TGTGCCAGCAGCTTGAGTCAGAGAGCGGGCATTCGCACAGATACGCAGTATTTT

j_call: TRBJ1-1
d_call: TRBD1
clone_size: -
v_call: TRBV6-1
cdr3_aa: CASSDQQGSSAEAFF
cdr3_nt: TGTGCCAGCAGTGACCAACAGGGGAGTAGTGCTGAAGCTTTCTTT

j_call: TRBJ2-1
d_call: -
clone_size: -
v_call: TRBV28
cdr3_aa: CAIRGGPNEQFF
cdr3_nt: TGTGCCATCCGGGGTGGGCCCAATGAGCAGTTCTTC

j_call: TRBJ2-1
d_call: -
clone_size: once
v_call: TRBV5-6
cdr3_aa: CASSPYTGNEQFF
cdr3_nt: TGTGCCAGCAGCCCCTACACGGGCAATGAGCAGTTCTTC

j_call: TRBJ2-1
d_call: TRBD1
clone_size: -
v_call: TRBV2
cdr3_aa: CASSRDRYNEQFF
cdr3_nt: TGTGCCAGCAGCCGGGACAGATACAATGAGCAGTTCTTC

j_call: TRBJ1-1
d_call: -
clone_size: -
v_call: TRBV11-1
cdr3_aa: CASSGRENTEAFF
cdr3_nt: TGTGCCAGCAGCGGCAGGGAGAACACTGAAGCTTTCTTT

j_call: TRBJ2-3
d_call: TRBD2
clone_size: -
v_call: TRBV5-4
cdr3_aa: CASSLYESSGRDTQYF
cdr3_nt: TGTGCCAGCAGCTTGTATGAGTCTAGCGGTCGAGATACGCAGTATTTT

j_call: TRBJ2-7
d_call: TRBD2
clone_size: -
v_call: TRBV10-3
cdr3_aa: CAISDTSGGAYEQYF
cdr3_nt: TGTGCCATCAGTGACACTAGCGGGGGGGCCTACGAGCAGTACTTC

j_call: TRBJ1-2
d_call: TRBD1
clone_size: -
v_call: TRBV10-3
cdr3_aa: CATTREHPGQGAWGYTF
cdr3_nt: TGTGCCACAACCCGTGAACATCCGGGACAGGGGGCTTGGGGCTACACCTTC

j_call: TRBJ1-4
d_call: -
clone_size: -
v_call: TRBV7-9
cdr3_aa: CASRPFIQGTNEKLFF
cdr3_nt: TGTGCCAGCAGACCTTTCATACAGGGAACTAATGAAAAACTGTTTTTT

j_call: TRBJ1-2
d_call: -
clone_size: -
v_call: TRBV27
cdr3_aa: CASSLSKGAFDGYTF
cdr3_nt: TGTGCCAGCAGTTTATCGAAAGGGGCCTTCGATGGCTACACCTTC

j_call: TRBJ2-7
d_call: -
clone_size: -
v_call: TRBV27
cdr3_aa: CASSLELAFPYEQYF
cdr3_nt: TGTGCCAGCAGTTTGGAACTAGCTTTCCCCTACGAGCAGTACTTC

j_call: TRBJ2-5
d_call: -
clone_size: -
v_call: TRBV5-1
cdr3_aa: CASSLRGIYQETQYF
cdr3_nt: TGCGCCAGCAGCTTGAGGGGTATCTACCAAGAGACCCAGTACTTC

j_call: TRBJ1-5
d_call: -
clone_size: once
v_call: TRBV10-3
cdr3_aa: CAISESTGQPQHF
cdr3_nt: TGTGCCATCAGTGAGTCCACAGGTCAGCCCCAGCATTTT

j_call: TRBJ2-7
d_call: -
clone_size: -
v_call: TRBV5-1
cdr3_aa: CASSLAGSRQRYYEQYF
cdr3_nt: TGCGCCAGCAGCTTGGCCGGCTCGAGGCAAAGGTACTACGAGCAGTACTTC

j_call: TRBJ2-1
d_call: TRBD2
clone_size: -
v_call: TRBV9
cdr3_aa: CASSVGGGVSNEQFF
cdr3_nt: TGTGCCAGCAGCGTAGGGGGAGGGGTTAGCAATGAGCAGTTCTTC

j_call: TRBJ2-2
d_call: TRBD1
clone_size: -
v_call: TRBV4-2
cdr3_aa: CASSHLLGQHLPELFF
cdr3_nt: TGTGCCAGCAGCCATTTACTGGGACAGCATCTTCCGGAGCTGTTTTTT

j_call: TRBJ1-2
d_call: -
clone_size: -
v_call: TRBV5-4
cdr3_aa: CASSSLGENYGYTF
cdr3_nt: TGTGCCAGCAGCTCGCTTGGGGAGAACTATGGCTACACCTTC

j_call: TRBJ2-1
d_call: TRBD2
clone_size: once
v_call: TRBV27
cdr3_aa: CASSFPGLAGNEQFF
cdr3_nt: TGTGCCAGCAGTTTCCCGGGACTAGCGGGAAATGAGCAGTTCTTC

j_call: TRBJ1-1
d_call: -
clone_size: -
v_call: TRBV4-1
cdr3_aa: CASSQVGGEAFF
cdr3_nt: TGCGCCAGCAGCCAAGTCGGGGGTGAAGCTTTCTTT

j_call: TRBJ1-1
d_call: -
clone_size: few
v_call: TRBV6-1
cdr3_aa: CASILSEAFF
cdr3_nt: TGTGCCAGCATCCTATCTGAAGCTTTCTTT

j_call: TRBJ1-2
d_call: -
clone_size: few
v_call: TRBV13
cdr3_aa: CASSFEGDANYGYTF
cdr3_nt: TGTGCCAGCAGCTTCGAAGGGGATGCTAACTATGGCTACACCTTC

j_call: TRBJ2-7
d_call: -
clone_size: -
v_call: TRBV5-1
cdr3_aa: CASSLGQFYEQYF
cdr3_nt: TGCGCCAGCAGCTTGGGACAGTTCTACGAGCAGTACTTC

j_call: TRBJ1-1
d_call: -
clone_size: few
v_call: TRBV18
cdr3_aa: CASSPGHLNTEAFF
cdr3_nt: TGTGCCAGCTCACCAGGACACCTGAACACTGAAGCTTTCTTT

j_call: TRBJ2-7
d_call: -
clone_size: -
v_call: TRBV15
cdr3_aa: CATSLTRVVSSYEQYF
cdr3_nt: TGTGCCACCAGCCTCACCCGTGTAGTGAGCTCCTACGAGCAGTACTTC

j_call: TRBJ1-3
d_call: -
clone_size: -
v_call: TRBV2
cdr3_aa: CASSGRKGMGGNTIYF
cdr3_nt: TGTGCCAGCAGTGGGAGGAAGGGCATGGGAGGAAACACCATATATTTT

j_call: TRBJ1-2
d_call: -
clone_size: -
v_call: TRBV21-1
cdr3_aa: CASNFAACGYTF
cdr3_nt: TGTGCCAGCAATTTTGCGGCGTGTGGCTACACCTTC

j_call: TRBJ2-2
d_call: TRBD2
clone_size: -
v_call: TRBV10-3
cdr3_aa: CAIKGTSGGLNTGELFF
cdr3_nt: TGTGCCATCAAGGGGACTAGCGGGGGGTTGAACACCGGGGAGCTGTTTTTT

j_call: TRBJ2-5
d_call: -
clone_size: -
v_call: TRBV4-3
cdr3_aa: CASSQDNSQETQYF
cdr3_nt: TGCGCCAGCAGCCAAGACAACAGCCAAGAGACCCAGTACTTC

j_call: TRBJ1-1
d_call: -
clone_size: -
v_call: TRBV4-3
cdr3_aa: CASSQVGGLLEAFF
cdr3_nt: TGCGCCAGCAGCCAAGTGGGGGGATTACTTGAAGCTTTCTTT

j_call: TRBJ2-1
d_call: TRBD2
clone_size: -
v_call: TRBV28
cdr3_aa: CASSSRVAGGFVSSYNEQFF
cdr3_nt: TGTGCCAGCAGTTCCCGGGTAGCGGGGGGTTTTGTCAGCTCCTACAATGAGCAGTTCTTC

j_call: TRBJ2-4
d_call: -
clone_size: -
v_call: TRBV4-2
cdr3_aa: CASSQDPQGIAKNIQYF
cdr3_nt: TGTGCCAGCAGCCAAGATCCCCAGGGCATAGCCAAAAACATTCAGTACTTC

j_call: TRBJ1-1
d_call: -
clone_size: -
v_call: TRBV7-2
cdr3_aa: CASSINRVLDTEAFF
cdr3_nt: TGTGCCAGCAGCATAAACAGGGTATTGGACACTGAAGCTTTCTTT

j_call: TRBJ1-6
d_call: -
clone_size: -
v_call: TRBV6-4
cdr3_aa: CASREAGNSPLHF
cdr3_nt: TGTGCCAGCAGGGAGGCCGGGAATTCACCCCTCCACTTT

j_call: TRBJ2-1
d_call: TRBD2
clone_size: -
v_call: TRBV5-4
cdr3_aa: CASSGGGYNEQFF
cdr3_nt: TGTGCCAGCAGCGGCGGGGGATACAATGAGCAGTTCTTC

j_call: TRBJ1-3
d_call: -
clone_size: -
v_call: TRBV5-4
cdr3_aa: CASSLAGLRSGNTIYF
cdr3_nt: TGTGCCAGCAGCTTGGCCGGACTCCGATCGGGAAACACCATATATTTT

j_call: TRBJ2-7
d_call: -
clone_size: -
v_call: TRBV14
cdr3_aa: CASSQERSGRAAYEQYF
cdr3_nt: TGTGCCAGCAGCCAAGAGAGGTCGGGCAGGGCGGCCTACGAGCAGTACTTC

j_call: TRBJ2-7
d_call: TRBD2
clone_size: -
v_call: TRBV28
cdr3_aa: CASSPLSGTSGGRSYEQYF
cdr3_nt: TGTGCCAGCAGTCCACTTTCCGGGACTAGCGGGGGGCGCTCCTACGAGCAGTACTTC

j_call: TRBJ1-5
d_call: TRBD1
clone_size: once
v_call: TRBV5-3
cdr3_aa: CARSAPGTAPRQPQHF
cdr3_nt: TGTGCCAGAAGCGCCCCCGGGACAGCCCCCCGTCAGCCCCAGCATTTT

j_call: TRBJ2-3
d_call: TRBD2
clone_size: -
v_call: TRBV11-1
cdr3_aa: CASSPPLAGGGTDTQYF
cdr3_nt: TGTGCCAGCAGCCCTCCCTTAGCGGGGGGGGGCACAGATACGCAGTATTTT

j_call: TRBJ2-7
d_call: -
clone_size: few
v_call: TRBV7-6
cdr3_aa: CASSLRETGLVEQYF
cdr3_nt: TGTGCCAGCAGCCTACGGGAGACAGGGCTCGTCGAGCAGTACTTC

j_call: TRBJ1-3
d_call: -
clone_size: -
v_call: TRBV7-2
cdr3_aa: CASSSAGGNTIYF
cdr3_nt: TGTGCCAGCAGCTCCGCAGGCGGAAACACCATATATTTT

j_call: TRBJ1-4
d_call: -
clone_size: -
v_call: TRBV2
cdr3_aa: CASRLIATNEKLFF
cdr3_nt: TGTGCCAGCAGGTTAATTGCAACTAATGAAAAACTGTTTTTT

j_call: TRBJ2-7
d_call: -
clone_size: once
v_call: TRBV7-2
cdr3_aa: CASSLGGWGYEQYF
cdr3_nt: TGTGCCAGCAGCTTGGGGGGTTGGGGATACGAGCAGTACTTC

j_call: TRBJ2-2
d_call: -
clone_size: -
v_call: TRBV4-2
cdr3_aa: CASSQDGVGGVGGELFF
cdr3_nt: TGTGCCAGCAGCCAAGATGGAGTCGGCGGGGTGGGCGGGGAGCTGTTTTTT

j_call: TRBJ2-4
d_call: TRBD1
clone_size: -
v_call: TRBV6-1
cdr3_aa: CASSSPDRAGIQYF
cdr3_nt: TGTGCCAGCAGTTCTCCGGACAGGGCGGGCATTCAGTACTTC

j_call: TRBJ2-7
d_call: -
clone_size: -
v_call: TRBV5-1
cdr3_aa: CASSLEQGGEQYF
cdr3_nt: TGCGCCAGCAGCTTGGAGCAGGGCGGCGAGCAGTACTTC

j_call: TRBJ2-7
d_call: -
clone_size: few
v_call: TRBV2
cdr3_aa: CASRGLVSSHEQYF
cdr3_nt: TGTGCCAGCAGGGGCCTCGTCTCGTCTCACGAGCAGTACTTC

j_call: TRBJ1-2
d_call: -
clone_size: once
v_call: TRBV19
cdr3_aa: CASSPRSYGYTF
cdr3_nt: TGTGCCAGTAGTCCGCGGTCCTATGGCTACACCTTC

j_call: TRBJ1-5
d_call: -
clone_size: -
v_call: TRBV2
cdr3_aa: CASSLQEGQPQHF
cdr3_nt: TGTGCCAGCAGTTTACAGGAGGGGCAGCCCCAGCATTTT

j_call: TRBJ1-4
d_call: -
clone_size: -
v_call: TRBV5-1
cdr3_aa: CASSIAGTPNEKLFF
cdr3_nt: TGCGCCAGCAGCATCGCGGGGACCCCTAATGAAAAACTGTTTTTT

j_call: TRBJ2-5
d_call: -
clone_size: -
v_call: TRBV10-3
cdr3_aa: CAIRGQETQYF
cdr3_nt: TGTGCCATTAGAGGGCAAGAGACCCAGTACTTC

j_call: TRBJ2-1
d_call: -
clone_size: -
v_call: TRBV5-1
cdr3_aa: CASSFSTGSGSYNEQFF
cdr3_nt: TGCGCCAGCAGTTTCTCTACAGGGTCAGGCTCCTACAATGAGCAGTTCTTC